The source of this T cell receptor (beta chain) is a study of sequential checkpoint blockade in melanoma. The overall study: Under 25 patients had matched tumor biopsies before treatment and at week 13 after nivolumab or ipilimumab alone. Overall study findings and caveats: PD-L1 staining and CD8+ counts, not mutational load, tracked tumor T-cell clonality. In arm A, pretreatment tumor clonality was associated with response.

Repertoires were generated with immunoSEQ multiplex PCR, while TCRdb's copy carries only in-frame clones and drops some. The repertoire holds approximately 19,000 clones, with about 25% as singletons. Germline V CDR1 and CDR2: MGHRA, YSYEKL. This CDR3 is built from 12 residues. Trimming left V 1 base short and J 11 bases short, with 11 bases between. Specified treatment: randomized to nivolumab then ipilimumab (arm A) or the reverse (arm B). About this clone: Its antigen is unknown.

This TCR derives from a human donor with melanoma. The material sequenced was tumor tissue (inferred from file names), taken from a patient given nivolumab and ipilimumab in sequence. V is TRBV4-1 and J is TRBJ1-2, with D hard to call. CDR3 DNA: TGCGCCAGCAGCCAAGGTCCGGGCCGATACACCTTC. It codes for CASSQGPGRYTF.